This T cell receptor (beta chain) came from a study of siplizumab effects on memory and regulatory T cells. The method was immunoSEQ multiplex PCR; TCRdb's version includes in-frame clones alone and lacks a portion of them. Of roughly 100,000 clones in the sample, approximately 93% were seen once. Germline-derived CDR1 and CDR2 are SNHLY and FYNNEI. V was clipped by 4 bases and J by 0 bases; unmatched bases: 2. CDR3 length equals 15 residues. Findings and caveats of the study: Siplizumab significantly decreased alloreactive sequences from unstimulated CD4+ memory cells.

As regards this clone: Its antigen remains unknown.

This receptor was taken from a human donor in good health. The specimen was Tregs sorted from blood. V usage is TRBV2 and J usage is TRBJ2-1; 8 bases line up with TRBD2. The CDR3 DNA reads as TGTGCCAGCAGTGCTGCGGGAGGCTCCTACAATGAGCAGTTCTTC. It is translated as CASSAAGGSYNEQFF.